A single sample gave rise to the 12 T cell receptor beta chains below, sequenced in a study of blood T cells in healthy people across ages. With a J-beta primer mix and a sample-barcoded 5' primer, a second PCR ran roughly 7 to 11 cycles. TCRdb redid the calling of the 5' RACE reads with MiXCR, one entry per CDR3 protein. This table holds around 1,800,000 distinct CDR3 sequences, about two fifths found once. Material: blood. The receptors derive from a human donor in good health.

As regards this clonotype: The junction departs from germline at one end; a sequencing error may be responsible. The V gene is TRBV12-5, the J gene TRBJ2-1; 7 nucleotides match TRBD1. This CDR3 spans 11 amino acids. Germline V lookup: CDR1 LGHNT, CDR2 FRNRAP. The CDR3 sequence: CASGFDRERFF. The CDR3 DNA follows: TGTGCTAGTGGTTTCGACAGGGAGCGGTTCTTC.

CDR3 residues: CSARGAVSGANVLTF. In nucleotides, the CDR3 is TGCAGTGCTAGAGGGGCAGTCTCTGGGGCCAACGTCCTGACTTTC. V is TRBV20-1 and J is TRBJ2-6; D remains ambiguous. Trimming removed 1 base from V and 0 bases from J, with 7 bases in between. Germline assignment: CDR1 DFQATT and CDR2 SNEGSKA (reference sequence). The CDR3 contains 15 residues.

The chain is built from TRBV6-1 and TRBJ2-1, with D possibly matching TRBD1 (6 bases). CDR1 is MNHNS, CDR2 SASEGT, per germline. V was shortened by 8 bases and J by 0 bases, with 20 bases between the two germline ends. CDR3 length: 17 amino acids. CDR3 sequence reads: CASCAGQIECSYNEQFF. Here the CDR3 DNA reads TGTGCCAGCTGTGCTGGACAGATAGAGTGCTCCTACAATGAGCAGTTCTTC.

A few counts support this clonotype. The chain links TRBV7-2 to TRBJ1-5, with 7 bases that match TRBD1. This CDR3 region has 16 residues. V trimming: 4 bases; J trimming: 0 bases; junction bases outside the gene matches: 6. Germline V gene lookup returns CDR1 SGHTA and CDR2 FQGNSA. The CDR3 reads CASSSRQGDSNQPQHF. CDR3 nucleotides: TGTGCCAGCAGCTCAAGACAGGGCGATAGCAATCAGCCCCAGCATTTT. Using reference TRBV7-2 and TRBJ1-5 for the parts outside the CDR3, the full variable domain is GAGVSQSPSNKVTEKGKDVELRCDPISGHTALYWYRQSLGQGLEFLIYFQGNSAPDKSGLPSDRFSAERTGGSVSTLTIQRTQQEDSAVYLCASSSRQGDSNQPQHFGDGTRLSIL.

The table lists this clonotype with a few counts. The genes are TRBV5-1 and TRBJ2-6; 9 nucleotides match TRBD1. The V segment lost 4 bases and the J segment 1 base; nucleotides outside the gene matches: 9. CDR3 size: 18 residues. Germline loops: CDR1 SGHRS, CDR2 YFSETQ. CDR3 sequence (DNA): TGCGCCAGCAGCCTGACTAGACAGGGGGGATCTGGGGCCAACGTCCTGACTTTC. This gives the protein CASSLTRQGGSGANVLTF.

This clonotype was recorded many times. The chain combines TRBV12-3 or TRBV12-4 with TRBJ2-4; D remains ambiguous. The CDR3 has 14 amino acids. Trimming cost V 5 bases and J 1 base, with 9 bases left between them. CDR3 loop: CASSPEVAKNIQYF. CDR3 nucleotides: TGTGCCAGCAGTCCCGAGGTCGCCAAAAACATTCAGTACTTC.

This clonotype has only one observation. Germline and junction disagree at one end, which may indicate a read error. The chain joins TRBV7-2 to TRBJ2-1; 12 bases are a match to TRBD2. Germline CDR1 SGHTA, CDR2 FQGNSA. CDR3 size: 15 residues. The CDR3 here is CASSRLAGGQNEKFF. CDR3 nucleotides: TGTGCCAGCAGTCGTCTAGCGGGGGGGCAGAATGAGAAGTTCTTC.

As for this clonotype: Sequence at one end of the junction differs from germline and may be a read error. This chain connects TRBV15 to TRBJ2-6, with D tentatively TRBD1 or TRBD2 (6 bases each). The CDR3 contains 20 residues. CDR1 LNHNV and CDR2 YYDKDF come from the germline V gene (reference sequence). The CDR3 nucleotides read TGTGTCACCAGCCCCGAACTGGGCTGGGGGCGCGGGGCTGGGGCCAACGTCCTGACTTTC. Encoded protein: CVTSPELGWGRGAGANVLTF.

This clonotype was detected only a few times. The rearrangement uses TRBV6-5 and TRBJ2-5; 11 nucleotides agree with TRBD2. CDR3 length: 15 amino acids. Germline V gives CDR1 MNHEY, CDR2 SVGAGI. V shed 5 bases and J 5 bases; nucleotides not matched to a gene: 7. For the CDR3, the DNA is TGTGCCAGCAGTCCCCTAGCGGGGGGTGCGGAGACCCAGTACTTC. This codes for CASSPLAGGAETQYF.

This clonotype was picked up a small number of times. This chain links TRBV5-1 with TRBJ2-5; 7 positions agree with TRBD1. Losses at the gene ends were 5 bases for V and 5 bases for J; bases not matched to a gene: 15. Germline V gene lookup returns CDR1 SGHRS and CDR2 YFSETQ. This CDR3 comprises 16 residues. Here the CDR3 reads CASRSILDRARETQYF. In DNA, the CDR3 is TGCGCCAGCAGATCGATACTCGACAGGGCCCGGGAGACCCAGTACTTC.

The chain uses TRBV3-1 and TRBJ2-6; 8 bases are shared with TRBD1. Trimming removed 3 bases from V and 0 bases from J; junction bases left unmatched: 7. Germline values: CDR1 LGHDT, CDR2 YNNKEL (reference sequence). This CDR3 comprises 18 residues. The CDR3, as DNA: TGTGCCAGCAGCCATGCGACAGGGGCTCTCTCTGGGGCCAACGTCCTGACTTTC. Its translation is CASSHATGALSGANVLTF.

V usage is TRBV20-1 and J usage is TRBJ2-7; tentatively, D is TRBD1 (6 bases). CDR1 is DFQATT and CDR2 is SNEGSKA in the germline V gene (reference sequence). With 6 bases removed from V and 0 bases from J, the gap between germline ends came to 9 bases. This CDR3 region has 12 residues. CDR3 in amino acids: CSAVDSSYEQYF. The CDR3 nucleotides are TGCAGTGCCGTGGACAGCTCCTACGAGCAGTACTTC.